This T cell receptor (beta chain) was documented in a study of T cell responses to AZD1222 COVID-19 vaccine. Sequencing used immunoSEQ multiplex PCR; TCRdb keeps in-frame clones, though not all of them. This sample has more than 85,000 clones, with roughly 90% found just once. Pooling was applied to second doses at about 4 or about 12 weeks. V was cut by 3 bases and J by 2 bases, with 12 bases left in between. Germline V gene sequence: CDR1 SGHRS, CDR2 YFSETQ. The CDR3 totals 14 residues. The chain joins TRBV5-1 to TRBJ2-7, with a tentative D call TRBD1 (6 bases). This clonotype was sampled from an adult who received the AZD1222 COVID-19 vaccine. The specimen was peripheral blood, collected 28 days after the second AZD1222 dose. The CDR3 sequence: CASSSYRDPYEQYF. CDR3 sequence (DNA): TGCGCCAGCAGCTCCTACAGGGACCCCTACGAGCAGTACTTC.